This T cell receptor (beta chain) was sequenced for a study of T cell clonotyping in hematopoietic cell transplantation. Turning to the study itself: Recipients' pretransplant samples followed cytoreduction.

The CDR3 totals 14 residues. The V gene's germline CDR1 is MDHEN and CDR2 SYDVKM. The germline V and J ends were trimmed by 7 bases and 1 base, with 13 bases remaining between them. The time point denotes: recipient sample about 28 days before transplant, after cytoreduction. Recipient blood drawn about 28 days pretransplant and days 30, 100, 180 after. This clone was seen a few times. Its specificity is not known. Study findings and constraints: No sorting was done, leaving CD4 and CD8 contributions mixed.

TCRdb keeps only in-frame clones here, not all; method: immunoSEQ multiplex PCR. This table holds about 47,000 clones, around 83% found once. The sequencing here drew on peripheral blood mononuclear cells, taken before stem cell transplant. This TCR derives from a man in his 60s with myelodysplastic syndrome. Some clones in this sample may be carry-over from other donors' samples. The chain uses TRBV28 and TRBJ2-5; possible D gene TRBD2, 6 bases. The CDR3 spells CASTPGVGQETQYF. Here the CDR3 DNA reads TGTGCCAGCACCCCGGGGGTAGGCCAAGAGACCCAGTACTTC.